These 7 T cell receptor beta chains came from one sample sequenced in a study of synovial regulatory T cells in juvenile arthritis. Repertoires were generated with immunoSEQ multiplex PCR, while TCRdb's copy carries only in-frame clones and drops some. The sample's table shows about 9,500 clones. The specimen sequenced was Treg cells from blood. Subset here: remaining (HLA-DR-negative) circulating blood Treg cells. Every receptor here comes from a donor younger than 30 with juvenile idiopathic arthritis.

V and J are TRBV7-9 and TRBJ1-2; TCRdb picks TRBD1, but there is no DNA to check that call. The CDR3 covers 14 residues. The record lacks a DNA sequence. Germline CDR1 SEHNR, CDR2 FQNEAQ (reference sequence). CDR3 in amino acids: CASSLAGTYYGYTF.

The rearrangement joins TRBV5-1 to TRBJ1-2. CDR1 SGHRS and CDR2 YFSETQ come from the germline V gene. This CDR3 has 12 residues. No DNA sequence was recorded. CDR3 amino acids: CASSSGPYGYTF.

The genes are TRBV7-3 and TRBJ1-2. This CDR3 comprises 14 residues. No DNA was logged. The germline gives CDR1 SGHTA, CDR2 FQGTGA. The CDR3: CASSRTTGGGGYTF.

This sequence joins TRBV12-5 and TRBJ1-5. The CDR3 loop spans 12 amino acids. No coding sequence is recorded. The germline V gene encodes CDR1 LGHNT and CDR2 FRNRAP. The CDR3 here is CASGFSLPPQHF. The whole variable domain, filled in from reference TRBV12-5 and TRBJ1-5, reads DARVTQTPRHKVTEMGQEVTMRCQPILGHNTVFWYRQTMMQGLELLAYFRNRAPLDDSGMPKDRFSAEMPDATLATLKIQPSEPRDSAVYFCASGFSLPPQHFGDGTRLSIL.

This rearrangement joins TRBV7-9 to TRBJ1-1. The CDR3 covers 15 residues. No DNA sequence is on record. Germline CDR1 reads SEHNR; CDR2 reads FQNEAQ (reference sequence). The CDR3 loop reads CTSSLTGGGGPEAFF.

This chain joins TRBV7-8 and TRBJ2-5. The CDR3 is made up of 13 amino acids. There is no recorded DNA. The germline V gene encodes CDR1 SGHVS and CDR2 FQNEAQ. CDR3 protein: CASTRDVGETQYF.

The chain is built from TRBV7-8 and TRBJ2-1; there is no DNA to check the TCRdb D call of TRBD2. This CDR3 is 15 amino acids long. The DNA sequence is not available. The germline V gene encodes CDR1 SGHVS and CDR2 FQNEAQ. CDR3 region: CASSLLAGGRNEQFF. Full variable domain (rest looked up from reference TRBV7-8 and TRBJ2-1): GAGVSQSPRYKVAKRGQDVALRCDPISGHVSLFWYQQALGQGPEFLTYFQNEAQLDKSGLPSDRFFAERPEGSVSTLKIQRTQQEDSAVYLCASSLLAGGRNEQFFGPGTRLTVL.